The 11 T cell receptor beta chains given below trace back to one sample, sequenced in a study of monozygotic twins with inflammatory bowel disease. Using the 5' RACE reads, TCRdb records one entry per CDR3 protein without DNA. This sample carries 300,000 to 400,000 distinct CDR3 sequences, with about 2.5% going to the ten biggest clones. The sequenced sample was blood. The source of these receptors is a human donor with ulcerative colitis or Crohn's disease, or a healthy co-twin of an affected twin (not recorded which).

V is TRBV12-3 or TRBV12-4 and J is TRBJ1-3. This CDR3 comprises 16 residues. The CDR3 is CASPPNRVGPGNTIYF.

The chain uses TRBV12-3 or TRBV12-4 and TRBJ2-7; TCRdb calls TRBD1, which cannot be checked without DNA. This CDR3 has 15 amino acids. The chain's CDR3 is CASSYRGDRSYEQYF.

The chain couples TRBV5-1 to TRBJ1-1; TCRdb outputs TRBD1, but without DNA this stays unchecked. CDR3 length equals 15 residues. Germline assignment: CDR1 SGHRS and CDR2 YFSETQ. This CDR3 is CASSLASGVWVEAFF.

The chain employs TRBV7-2 and TRBJ2-7; TCRdb picks TRBD2, but there is no DNA to check that call. The germline CDR1 and CDR2 sequences are SGHTA and FQGNSA. There are 14 residues in the CDR3. The CDR3 here is CASSFSSMIDEQYF.

The chain's CDR3 is CASSQGRGGVDTQYF. The V and J genes are TRBV3-1 and TRBJ2-3; no DNA is available, so the TRBD1 call from TCRdb remains unchecked. Germline V CDR1 and CDR2: LGHDT, YNNKEL (reference sequence). This CDR3 region has 15 residues.

This rearrangement joins TRBV11-2 to TRBJ2-4; the D gene TCRdb calls, TRBD1, cannot be checked with no DNA. CDR3 length equals 18 residues. Germline values: CDR1 SGHAT, CDR2 FQNNGV. The CDR3 region is CASSQDRVLALAKNIQYF. The full variable domain, in which reference TRBV11-2 and TRBJ2-4 provide the parts outside the CDR3, is EAGVAQSPRYKIIEKRQSVAFWCNPISGHATLYWYQQILGQGPKLLIQFQNNGVVDDSQLPKDRFSAERLKGVDSTLKIQPAKLEDSAVYLCASSQDRVLALAKNIQYFGAGTRLSVL.

The chain uses TRBV25-1 and TRBJ2-1; the D call of TRBD2 rests on TCRdb alone, since no DNA is present to check it. The CDR3 is made up of 14 amino acids. Germline V lookup: CDR1 MGHDK, CDR2 SYGVNS. The CDR3 loop is CASRRGLAGDEQFF.

The genes are TRBV15 and TRBJ2-3; TCRdb outputs TRBD1, but without DNA this stays unchecked. This CDR3 has 15 residues. CDR1 and CDR2 (germline): LNHNV, YYDKDF (reference sequence). CDR3 in amino acids: CATSRDRQGTDTQYF.

The rearrangement uses TRBV20-1 and TRBJ1-3; as DNA is missing, the TRBD1 call by TCRdb cannot be tested. There are 14 residues in the CDR3. The germline CDR1 and CDR2 sequences are DFQATT and SNEGSKA (reference sequence). The chain's CDR3 is CSAPQGARGNTIYF.

J is TRBJ1-3 and V is TRBV29-1; no DNA is available, so the TRBD1 call from TCRdb remains unchecked. Germline loops: CDR1 SQVTM, CDR2 ANQGSEA. The CDR3 contains 13 residues. CDR3 residues: CSVEAGYRNTIYF.

The chain links TRBV2 to TRBJ1-1; TCRdb designates TRBD1, a call that cannot be tested without DNA. There are 12 residues in the CDR3. The germline V gene encodes CDR1 SNHLY and CDR2 FYNNEI. The chain's CDR3 is CASSNGQGETFF.